The next 24 T cell receptor beta chains were all read from a single sample in a study of shared clonotypes between healthy human individuals. Measured with immunoSEQ multiplex PCR; TCRdb has only the in-frame clones, and not every one. The sample consists of over 2 million clones, just under 95% of them appearing once. Input material: naive CD4+ T cells from PBMCs. Subset of the sample: CD45RA+ positively selected. The receptors come from a man between 18 and 35 years old in good health. Some clones in this sample may be carry-over from other donors' samples.

Concerning this clone itself: Other DNA sequences in the same sample also yield this CDR3. The V and J genes are TRBV19 and TRBJ2-3, with 7 nucleotides matching TRBD1. Germline values: CDR1 LNHDA, CDR2 SQIVND (reference sequence). The V segment lost 6 bases and the J segment 2 bases; nucleotides outside the gene matches: 5. The CDR3 loop spans 14 amino acids. DNA of the CDR3: TGTGCCAGTAGCTCAGGGGGTTCCACAGATACGCAGTATTTT. It is translated as CASSSGGSTDTQYF.

The gene calls are TRBV11-2 and TRBJ2-7; unclear D gene. This CDR3 has 12 amino acids. The V gene's germline CDR1 is SGHAT and CDR2 FQNNGV. Trimming shortened V by 3 bases and J by 2 bases, and 5 bases separated the two germline ends. The CDR3 DNA is TGTGCCAGCAGCTTTCACCCCTACGAGCAGTACTTC. Its translation is CASSFHPYEQYF.

The rearrangement joins TRBV21-1 to TRBJ2-2; the D call TRBD1 from the table was never checked on the DNA. TRBV21-1 corresponds to a pseudogene. CDR3 size: 19 residues. CDR3 DNA: TGTGCCCGTCTCCGGGACAGGGGGCCGAGGACGGAAAACACCGGGGAGCTGTTTTTT. Translated, it gives CARLRDRGPRTENTGELFF.

The chain couples TRBV4-1 to TRBJ2-7; possibly TRBD2 for D (6 bases). From germline, CDR1 is MGHRA and CDR2 YSYEKL. The CDR3 loop spans 17 amino acids. Trimming pared 3 bases from V and 3 bases from J, leaving 21 bases between. The CDR3 sequence: CASSQTSFGGDFYEQYF. Here the CDR3 DNA reads TGCGCCAGCAGCCAGACCTCATTCGGGGGAGACTTCTACGAGCAGTACTTC.

The genes are TRBV11-2 and TRBJ2-1, with 10 bases that match TRBD2. Trimming at V came to 5 bases and at J to 7 bases, leaving 8 bases not matched to a gene. Looked up from germline, CDR1 is SGHAT and CDR2 is FQNNGV. There are 15 residues in the CDR3. The CDR3 nucleotides read TGTGCCAGCAGCCGACTAGCGGGCTTTTTTAATGAGCAGTTCTTC. Amino acid sequence: CASSRLAGFFNEQFF. The variable domain in full, completed from reference TRBV11-2 and TRBJ2-1, reads EAGVAQSPRYKIIEKRQSVAFWCNPISGHATLYWYQQILGQGPKLLIQFQNNGVVDDSQLPKDRFSAERLKGVDSTLKIQPAKLEDSAVYLCASSRLAGFFNEQFFGPGTRLTVL.

The gene calls are TRBV19 and TRBJ2-7; D possibly uses TRBD1 or TRBD2 (5 bases each). The V end was cut by 3 bases, the J end by 7 bases, with 16 bases between. CDR1 is LNHDA and CDR2 is SQIVND in the germline V gene (reference sequence). This CDR3 is 14 amino acids long. The CDR3: CASSIWDAGLEQYF. As DNA, the CDR3 is TGTGCCAGTAGTATTTGGGACGCCGGCTTGGAGCAGTACTTC.

This clone turned up a few times. The chain recombines TRBV30 with TRBJ1-1; D unresolved. Looked up from germline, CDR1 is GTSNPN and CDR2 is SVGIG (reference sequence). V shed 4 bases and J shed 8 bases, with 17 bases lying between them. This CDR3 spans 13 amino acids. The CDR3 here is CAWTSYGLGEAFF. The CDR3 region has the DNA TGTGCCTGGACTTCTTACGGGCTAGGCGAAGCTTTCTTT.

The genes are TRBV4-1 and TRBJ2-1; D remains ambiguous. The V gene lost 0 bases and the J gene lost 0 bases, with 12 bases spanning the gap. Germline V CDR1 and CDR2: MGHRA, YSYEKL. CDR3 length equals 17 residues. CDR3 in amino acids: CASSQDPLGASYNEQFF. Written as DNA, the CDR3 is TGCGCCAGCAGCCAAGACCCACTTGGCGCCTCCTACAATGAGCAGTTCTTC.

The V call is TRBV29-1, the J call TRBJ2-7, with TRBD1 as a possible D gene (7 bases). Trimming shortened V by 6 bases and J by 3 bases, and 12 bases separated the two germline ends. The CDR3 contains 12 residues. Germline CDR1 and CDR2: SQVTM and ANQGSEA. CDR3: CSVNRGLYEQYF. The DNA of the CDR3 is TGCAGCGTGAACAGGGGACTCTACGAGCAGTACTTC.

As to this clone: Different DNA sequences within this sample yield the same CDR3. The genes are TRBV5-5 and TRBJ2-5; TRBD1 might be the D (7 bases). The germline V gene has CDR1 SGHKS and CDR2 YYEKEE (reference sequence). There are 13 residues in the CDR3. V shed 3 bases and J shed 5 bases, with 11 bases lying between them. Written as DNA, the CDR3 is TGTGCCAGCAGCTCGACAGGGAGGGAGACCCAGTACTTC. Residues: CASSSTGRETQYF.

The V and J genes are TRBV5-1 and TRBJ1-2; D is perhaps TRBD1 (5 bases). In germline, CDR1 is SGHRS, CDR2 YFSETQ. CDR3 length: 15 amino acids. Trimming left V 1 base short and J 11 bases short, with 21 bases between. CDR3 in DNA: TGCGCCAGCAGCTTGACCGGGACGGAATTTATGGGATACACCTTC. This translates into CASSLTGTEFMGYTF.

This chain links TRBV2 with TRBJ2-1; TRBD2 aligns across 12 bases. The junction had 12 bases not matched to a gene; V was cut back by 5 bases and J by 1 base. CDR1 is SNHLY and CDR2 is FYNNEI in the germline V gene. The CDR3 length is 19 residues. The CDR3 DNA follows: TGTGCCAGCAGTCAACCGACAGAGACTAGCGGGGGATCCTACAATGAGCAGTTCTTC. Residues: CASSQPTETSGGSYNEQFF. Full variable domain (rest looked up from reference TRBV2 and TRBJ2-1): EPEVTQTPSHQVTQMGQEVILRCVPISNHLYFYWYRQILGQKVEFLVSFYNNEISEKSEIFDDQFSVERPDGSNFTLKIRSTKLEDSAMYFCASSQPTETSGGSYNEQFFGPGTRLTVL.

This sequence joins TRBV7-9 and TRBJ1-2; D is unresolved. Germline V gene data show CDR1 as SEHNR and CDR2 as FQNEAQ (reference sequence). This CDR3 has 13 amino acids. V lost 1 base, J lost 7 bases, and 10 bases lay in between. This CDR3 reads CASSLELAGGYTF. CDR3 in DNA: TGTGCCAGCAGCTTAGAACTCGCAGGTGGCTACACCTTC.

This chain connects TRBV30 to TRBJ2-6; no clear D gene. V was trimmed by 5 bases and J by 4 bases, leaving 3 bases between them. This CDR3 is built from 11 residues. Germline V CDR1 and CDR2: GTSNPN, SVGIG (reference sequence). CDR3 bases: TGTGCCTGGTCAGGGGCCAACGTCCTGACTTTC. Protein: CAWSGANVLTF.

The gene calls are TRBV27 and TRBJ1-3; 10 positions match TRBD1. Germline V gene sequence: CDR1 MNHEY, CDR2 SMNVEV (reference sequence). CDR3 length equals 15 residues. V trimming: 6 bases; J trimming: 4 bases; junction bases outside the gene matches: 6. Here the CDR3 reads CASRPGTGVGNTIYF. The CDR3 region has the DNA TGTGCCAGCAGGCCCGGGACAGGGGTCGGAAACACCATATATTTT.

This chain uses TRBV7-9 with TRBJ2-3; D possibly corresponds to TRBD2 (6 bases). V lost 7 bases and J lost 1, with 12 bases in between. CDR3 size: 14 residues. Looked up from germline, CDR1 is SEHNR and CDR2 is FQNEAQ (reference sequence). The CDR3: CASKQPGGTDTQYF. The CDR3 region has the DNA TGTGCCAGCAAACAACCGGGGGGCACAGATACGCAGTATTTT.

The chain recombines TRBV19 with TRBJ2-1; D ambiguous. There are 14 residues in the CDR3. V was shortened by 6 bases and J by 0 bases, with 9 bases between the two germline ends. Germline V CDR1 and CDR2: LNHDA, SQIVND (reference sequence). CDR3 nucleotide sequence: TGTGCCAGTAGACTGATGAGCTCCTACAATGAGCAGTTCTTC. Amino acid sequence: CASRLMSSYNEQFF.

The chain has TRBV7-3 and TRBJ2-7; no definite D call. Trimming cost V 5 bases and J 6 bases, with 11 bases left between them. Germline lookup yields CDR1 SGHTA and CDR2 FQGTGA. The CDR3 totals 12 residues. CDR3 amino acids: CASSQALGEQYF. In DNA, the CDR3 is TGTGCCAGCAGCCAGGCCTTGGGCGAGCAGTACTTC.

Details on this clone: The same CDR3 also results from other DNA sequences found in this sample. V gene TRBV14 combines with J gene TRBJ2-7; TRBD2 matches 9 bases. Germline V gene sequence: CDR1 SGHDN, CDR2 FVKESK. The V gene end was trimmed by 3 bases and the J gene end by 3 bases; junction bases not matched to a gene: 3. The CDR3 is made up of 14 amino acids. The DNA of the CDR3 is TGTGCCAGCAGCCAGGGACTAGCAAGCTACGAGCAGTACTTC. Its translation is CASSQGLASYEQYF.

Worth noting for this clone: Different DNA sequences within this sample yield the same CDR3. The chain employs TRBV6-5 and TRBJ2-1; tentatively, D is TRBD2 (5 bases). The V gene lost 5 bases and the J gene lost 4 bases, with 9 bases spanning the gap. CDR3 size: 13 residues. Germline V gene data show CDR1 as MNHEY and CDR2 as SVGAGI. The CDR3 reads CASSQDSYNEQFF. CDR3 bases: TGTGCCAGCAGTCAGGACTCATACAATGAGCAGTTCTTC.

This CDR3 is CASSQVLHQETQYF. In DNA, the CDR3 is TGTGCCAGCAGCCAAGTATTGCACCAAGAGACCCAGTACTTC. This chain links TRBV14 with TRBJ2-5, with no clear D. The CDR3 is 14 amino acids. CDR1 and CDR2 from the germline V gene are SGHDN and FVKESK. V lost 1 base and J 0 bases, leaving 6 bases between the germline ends.

The DNA of the CDR3 is TGCGCCAGCAGCATCGGACAGGGGCAAGAGACCCAGTACTTC. This sequence encodes CASSIGQGQETQYF. The rearrangement links TRBV5-1 to TRBJ2-5, with 9 bases aligning to TRBD1. CDR1 SGHRS and CDR2 YFSETQ come from the germline V gene. After removal of 4 bases from V and 2 bases from J, the junction contained 3 bases not matched to a gene. The length of the CDR3 is 14 residues.

The chain combines TRBV6-5 with TRBJ2-3, with 12 bases that match TRBD2. Looked up from germline, CDR1 is MNHEY and CDR2 is SVGAGI. V lost 6 bases and J lost 4; bases outside the gene matches: 2. CDR3 length: 14 amino acids. The CDR3 coding sequence is TGTGCCAGCAGCGCTAGCGGGAGGGCAGATACGCAGTATTTT. Translation: CASSASGRADTQYF.

The chain couples TRBV30 to TRBJ1-6; possible D gene TRBD1, 6 bases. The V gene's germline CDR1 is GTSNPN and CDR2 SVGIG (reference sequence). The CDR3 has 14 residues. Trimming took off 3 bases at V and 6 bases at J, with 12 bases between the two ends. For the CDR3, the DNA is TGTGCCTGGAGCCTCGGGACAACTAATTCACCCCTCCACTTT. Translated: CAWSLGTTNSPLHF.